These 7 T cell receptor beta chains came from one sample sequenced in a study of blood T cell repertoires in COVID-19. Produced via immunoSEQ multiplex PCR; TCRdb's table is partial and in-frame only. The sample has roughly 180,000 clones, about 80% seen once; the top ten hold 13% to 15%. The specimen was PBMCs or T cells enriched from blood (not recorded which). The source of these receptors is a man aged 55 to 69 who had been exposed to COVID-19.

This CDR3 is CSVEAGITGNTIYF. The CDR3 DNA follows: TGCAGCGTTGAGGCAGGCATCACTGGAAACACCATATATTTT. V is TRBV29-1 and J is TRBJ1-3; D unresolved. Trimming took 3 bases from V and 2 from J, leaving 11 bases between them. The CDR3 consists of 14 residues. Looked up from germline, CDR1 is SQVTM and CDR2 is ANQGSEA.

The rearrangement uses TRBV29-1 and TRBJ2-5, with 9 bases aligning to TRBD2. Germline loops: CDR1 SQVTM, CDR2 ANQGSEA. Trimming at V came to 6 bases and at J to 0 bases, leaving 8 bases not matched to a gene. The CDR3 totals 15 residues. The DNA for the CDR3 is TGCAGCGTCCAAGGGGTAGCGGGAGACCAAGAGACCCAGTACTTC. Its protein product is CSVQGVAGDQETQYF.

The chain carries TRBV7-8 and TRBJ2-7, with D possibly TRBD1 on 6 matching bases. Germline assignment: CDR1 SGHVS and CDR2 FQNEAQ. V lost 1 base and J lost 1, with 8 bases in between. The CDR3 totals 14 residues. The CDR3, as DNA: TGTGCCAGCAGCTTAGTGGGACAATCCTACGAGCAGTACTTC. It is translated as CASSLVGQSYEQYF. Based on the CDR3 plus reference TRBV7-8 and TRBJ2-7, the full variable domain is GAGVSQSPRYKVAKRGQDVALRCDPISGHVSLFWYQQALGQGPEFLTYFQNEAQLDKSGLPSDRFFAERPEGSVSTLKIQRTQQEDSAVYLCASSLVGQSYEQYFGPGTRLTVT.

The chain links TRBV19 to TRBJ1-2, with D perhaps matching TRBD1 (6 bases). The CDR3 has 14 amino acids. CDR1 is LNHDA and CDR2 is SQIVND in the germline V gene (reference sequence). V lost 3 bases and J 2 bases, leaving 10 bases between the germline ends. CDR3 protein: CASSIIQGNYGYTF. The DNA of the CDR3 is TGTGCCAGTAGTATTATCCAGGGGAACTATGGCTACACCTTC.

This clone appeared a single time. The V gene is TRBV5-1, the J gene TRBJ2-7; 11 nucleotides line up with TRBD2. V lost 6 bases and J lost 4; bases outside the gene matches: 9. CDR3 length: 15 residues. The germline V gene encodes CDR1 SGHRS and CDR2 YFSETQ. The CDR3 nucleotides read TGCGCCAGCAAACCACTAGCGGGAGCGCCATACGAGCAGTACTTC. It is translated as CASKPLAGAPYEQYF.

The chain links TRBV5-8 to TRBJ2-7, with D tentatively TRBD2 (10 bases). This CDR3 is 20 amino acids long. V was shortened by 2 bases and J by 4 bases, with 31 bases between the two germline ends. CDR1 SGHTS and CDR2 YDEGEE come from the germline V gene. The DNA for the CDR3 is TGTGCCAGCAGCTTACCACCGGGACAGGGTTTACTAGCGGGGTCTTACGAGCAGTACTTC. As protein: CASSLPPGQGLLAGSYEQYF.

The chain links TRBV28 to TRBJ2-3; D perhaps matches TRBD2 (5 bases). V was cut by 5 bases and J by 15 bases, with 18 bases left in between. CDR3 length equals 12 residues. In germline, CDR1 is MDHEN, CDR2 SYDVKM. In DNA, the CDR3 is TGTGCCAGCAGTCCCAACTTGGGCGGGCCCTATTTT. It encodes CASSPNLGGPYF.